This T cell receptor beta chain was retrieved from a study of tumor-infiltrating lymphocytes in oesophageal squamous cell carcinoma. Germline CDR1 and CDR2: SGHTA and FQGNSA. This CDR3 is built from 15 residues. TCRdb re-called the PCR reads through MiXCR, storing one row per CDR3 protein. In the table there are about 14,000 distinct CDR3 sequences, around half of which are singletons. Sequenced material: blood. The chain uses TRBV7-2 and TRBJ2-5; 9 bases fit TRBD2. Near its end, the DNA agrees better with TRBJ2-1, so the J call may be wrong. This clonotype originated in a male donor with esophageal squamous cell carcinoma. The CDR3 DNA reads TGTGCCAGCAGTCTCAGCGGGGGGCTAGGGAATGAGCAGTTCTTC. This sequence encodes CASSLSGGLGNEQFF.